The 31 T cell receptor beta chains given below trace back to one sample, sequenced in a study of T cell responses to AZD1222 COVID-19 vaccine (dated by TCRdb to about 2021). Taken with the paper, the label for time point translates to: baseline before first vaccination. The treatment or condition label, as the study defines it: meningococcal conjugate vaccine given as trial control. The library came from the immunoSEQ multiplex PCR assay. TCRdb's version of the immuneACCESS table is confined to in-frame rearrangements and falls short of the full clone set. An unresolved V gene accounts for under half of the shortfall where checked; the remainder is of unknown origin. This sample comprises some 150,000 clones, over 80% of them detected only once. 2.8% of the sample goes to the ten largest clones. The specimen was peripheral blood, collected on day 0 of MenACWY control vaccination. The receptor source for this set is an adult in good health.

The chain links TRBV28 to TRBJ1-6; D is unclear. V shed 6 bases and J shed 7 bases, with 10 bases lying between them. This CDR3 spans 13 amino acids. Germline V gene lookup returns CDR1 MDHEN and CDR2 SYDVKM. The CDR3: CASRAERNSPLHF. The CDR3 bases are TGTGCCAGCAGAGCGGAGCGAAATTCACCCCTCCACTTT.

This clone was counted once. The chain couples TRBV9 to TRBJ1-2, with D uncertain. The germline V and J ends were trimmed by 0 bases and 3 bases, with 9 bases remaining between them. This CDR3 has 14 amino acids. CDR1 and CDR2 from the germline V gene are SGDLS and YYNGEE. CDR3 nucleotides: TGTGCCAGCAGCGTAGGGTCCTCCCACTATGGCTACACCTTC. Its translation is CASSVGSSHYGYTF.

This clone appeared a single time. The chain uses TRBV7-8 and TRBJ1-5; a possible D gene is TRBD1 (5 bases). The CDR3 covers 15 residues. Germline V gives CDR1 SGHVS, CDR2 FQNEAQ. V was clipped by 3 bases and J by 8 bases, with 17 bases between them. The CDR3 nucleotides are TGTGCCAGCAGCTTGGGCCAGGGTGGCGGGAAGCCCCAGCATTTT. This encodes CASSLGQGGGKPQHF.

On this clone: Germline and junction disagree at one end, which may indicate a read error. The CDR3 loop is CAWGVRQGNYEQYF. In DNA form, the CDR3 reads TGTGCCTGGGGTGTTCGACAGGGGAACTACGAGCAGTACTTC. This chain uses TRBV30 with TRBJ2-7, with 8 bases that match TRBD1. The germline CDR1 and CDR2 sequences are GTSNPN and SVGIG (reference sequence). The CDR3 consists of 14 residues. Complete variable domain (other parts from reference TRBV30 and TRBJ2-7): SQTIHQWPATLVQPVGSPLSLECTVEGTSNPNLYWYRQAAGRGLQLLFYSVGIGQISSEVPQNLSASRPQDRQFILSSKKLLLSDSGFYLCAWGVRQGNYEQYFGPGTRLTVT.

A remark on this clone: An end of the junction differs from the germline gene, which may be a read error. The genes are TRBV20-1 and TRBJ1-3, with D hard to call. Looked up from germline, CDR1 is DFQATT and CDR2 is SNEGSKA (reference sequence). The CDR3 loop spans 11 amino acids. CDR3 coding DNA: TGCAGTGCTAGAGGCACCGGGCTATCGAAATTT. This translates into CSARGTGLSKF.

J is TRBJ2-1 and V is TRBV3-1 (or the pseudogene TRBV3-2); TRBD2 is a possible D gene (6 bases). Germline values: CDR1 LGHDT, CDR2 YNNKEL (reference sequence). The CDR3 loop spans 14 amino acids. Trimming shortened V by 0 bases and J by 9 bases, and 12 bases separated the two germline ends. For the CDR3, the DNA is TGTGCCAGCAGCCAAGATGGTAGCGGAGGTGAGCAGTTCTTC. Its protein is CASSQDGSGGEQFF.

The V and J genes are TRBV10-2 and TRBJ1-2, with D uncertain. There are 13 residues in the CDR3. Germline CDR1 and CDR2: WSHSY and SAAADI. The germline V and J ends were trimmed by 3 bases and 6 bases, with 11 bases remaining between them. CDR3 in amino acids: CASSETRADGYTF. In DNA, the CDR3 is TGCGCCAGCAGTGAAACACGTGCCGATGGCTACACCTTC.

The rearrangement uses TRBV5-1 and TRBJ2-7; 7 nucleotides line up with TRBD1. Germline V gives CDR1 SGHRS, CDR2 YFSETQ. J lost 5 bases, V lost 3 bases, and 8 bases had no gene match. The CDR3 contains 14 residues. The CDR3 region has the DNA TGCGCCAGCAGCTGGCCTACAGGGGACCACGAGCAGTACTTC. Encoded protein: CASSWPTGDHEQYF. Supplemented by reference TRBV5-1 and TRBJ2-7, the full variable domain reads KAGVTQTPRYLIKTRGQQVTLSCSPISGHRSVSWYQQTPGQGLQFLFEYFSETQRNKGNFPGRFSGRQFSNSRSEMNVSTLELGDSALYLCASSWPTGDHEQYFGPGTRLTVT.

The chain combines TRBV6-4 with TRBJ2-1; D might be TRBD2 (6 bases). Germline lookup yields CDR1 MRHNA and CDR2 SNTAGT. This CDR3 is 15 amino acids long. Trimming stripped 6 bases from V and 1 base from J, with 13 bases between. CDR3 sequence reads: CASSLTGGSYNEQFF. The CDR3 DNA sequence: TGTGCCAGCAGCCTTACCGGGGGTTCCTACAATGAGCAGTTCTTC.

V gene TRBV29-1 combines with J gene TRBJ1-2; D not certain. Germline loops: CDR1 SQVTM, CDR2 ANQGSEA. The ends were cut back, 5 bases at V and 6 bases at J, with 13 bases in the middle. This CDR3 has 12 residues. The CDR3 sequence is CSVSVRPHGYTF. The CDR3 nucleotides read TGCAGCGTTTCGGTAAGGCCTCATGGCTACACCTTC.

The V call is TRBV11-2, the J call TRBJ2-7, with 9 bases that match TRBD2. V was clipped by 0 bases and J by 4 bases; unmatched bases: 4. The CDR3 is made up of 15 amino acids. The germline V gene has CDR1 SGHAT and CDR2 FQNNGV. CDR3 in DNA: TGTGCCAGCAGCTTAGATTTAGCGGGAGTATACGAGCAGTACTTC. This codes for CASSLDLAGVYEQYF.

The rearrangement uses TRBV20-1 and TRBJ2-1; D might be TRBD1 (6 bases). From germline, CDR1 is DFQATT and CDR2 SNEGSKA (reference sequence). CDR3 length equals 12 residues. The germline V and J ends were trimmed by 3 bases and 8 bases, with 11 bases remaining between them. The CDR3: CSASYRDHEQFF. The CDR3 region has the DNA TGCAGTGCTAGTTACAGGGACCATGAGCAGTTCTTC.

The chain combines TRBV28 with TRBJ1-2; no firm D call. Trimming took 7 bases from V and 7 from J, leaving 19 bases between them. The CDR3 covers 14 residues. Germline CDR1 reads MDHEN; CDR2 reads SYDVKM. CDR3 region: CASTPPFRYSGYTF. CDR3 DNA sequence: TGTGCCAGCACCCCCCCCTTCAGGTACTCTGGCTACACCTTC.

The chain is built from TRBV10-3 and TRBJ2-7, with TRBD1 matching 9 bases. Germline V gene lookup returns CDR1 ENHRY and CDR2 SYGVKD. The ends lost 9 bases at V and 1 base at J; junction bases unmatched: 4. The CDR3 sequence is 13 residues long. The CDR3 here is CAIRQGGSYEQYF. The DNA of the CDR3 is TGTGCCATAAGACAGGGGGGGTCCTACGAGCAGTACTTC.

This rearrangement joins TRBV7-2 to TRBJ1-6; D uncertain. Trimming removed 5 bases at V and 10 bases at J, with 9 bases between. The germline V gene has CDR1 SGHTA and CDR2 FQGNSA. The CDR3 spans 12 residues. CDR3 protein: CASSPPWSPLHF. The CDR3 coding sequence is TGTGCCAGCAGCCCCCCGTGGTCACCCCTCCACTTT.

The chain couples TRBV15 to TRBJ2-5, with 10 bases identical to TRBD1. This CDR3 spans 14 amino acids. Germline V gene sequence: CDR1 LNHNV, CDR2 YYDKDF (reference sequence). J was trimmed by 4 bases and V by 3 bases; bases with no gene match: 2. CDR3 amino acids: CATSRRTGGETQYF. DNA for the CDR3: TGTGCCACCAGCAGGAGGACAGGGGGAGAGACCCAGTACTTC.

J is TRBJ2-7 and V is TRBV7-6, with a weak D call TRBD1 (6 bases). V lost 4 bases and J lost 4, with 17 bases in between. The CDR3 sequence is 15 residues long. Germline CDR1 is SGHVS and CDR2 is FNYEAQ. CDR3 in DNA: TGTGCCAGCAGCTACTCCTTAGGGACAAATTACGAGCAGTACTTC. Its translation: CASSYSLGTNYEQYF.

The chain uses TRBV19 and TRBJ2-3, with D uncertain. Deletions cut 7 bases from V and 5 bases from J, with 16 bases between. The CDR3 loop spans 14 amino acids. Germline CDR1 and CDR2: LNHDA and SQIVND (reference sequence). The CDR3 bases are TGTGCCAGTAAGCTACGACACTCACAAGATACGCAGTATTTT. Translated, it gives CASKLRHSQDTQYF.

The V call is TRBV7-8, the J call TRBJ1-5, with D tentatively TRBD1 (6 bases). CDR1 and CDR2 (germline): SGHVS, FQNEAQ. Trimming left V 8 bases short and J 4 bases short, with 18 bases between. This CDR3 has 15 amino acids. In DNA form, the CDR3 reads TGTGCCAGCGCCCGCAACGACAGGTATAATCAGCCCCAGCATTTT. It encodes CASARNDRYNQPQHF.

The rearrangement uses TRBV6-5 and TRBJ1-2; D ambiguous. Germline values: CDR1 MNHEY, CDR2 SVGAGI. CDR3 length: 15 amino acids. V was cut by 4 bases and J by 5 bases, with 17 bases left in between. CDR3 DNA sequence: TGTGCCAGCAGTTCTCCCGGCAGGCGCCCTTATGGCTACACCTTC. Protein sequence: CASSSPGRRPYGYTF.

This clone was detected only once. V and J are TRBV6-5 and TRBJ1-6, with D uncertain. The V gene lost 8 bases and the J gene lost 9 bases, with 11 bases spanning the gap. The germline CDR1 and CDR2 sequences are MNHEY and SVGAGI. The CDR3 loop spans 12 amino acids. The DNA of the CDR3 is TGTGCCAGCCGTCTAGGGCGTTCACCCCTCCACTTT. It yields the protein CASRLGRSPLHF.

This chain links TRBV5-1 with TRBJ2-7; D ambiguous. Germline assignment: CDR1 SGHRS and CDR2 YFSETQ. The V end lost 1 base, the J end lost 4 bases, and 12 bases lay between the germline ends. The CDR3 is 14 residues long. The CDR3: CASSLNPDGYEQYF. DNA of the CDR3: TGCGCCAGCAGCTTGAATCCTGACGGTTACGAGCAGTACTTC.

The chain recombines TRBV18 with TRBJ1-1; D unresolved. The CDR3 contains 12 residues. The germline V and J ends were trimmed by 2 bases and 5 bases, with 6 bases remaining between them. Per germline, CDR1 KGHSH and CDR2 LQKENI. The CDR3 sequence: CASSPSRTEAFF. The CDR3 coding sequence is TGTGCCAGCTCACCATCTCGGACTGAAGCTTTCTTT.

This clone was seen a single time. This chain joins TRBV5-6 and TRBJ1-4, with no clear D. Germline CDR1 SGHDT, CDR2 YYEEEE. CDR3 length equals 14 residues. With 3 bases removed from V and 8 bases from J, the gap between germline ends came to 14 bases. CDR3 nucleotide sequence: TGTGCCAGCAGCTACCAGTTCGGTCGCGAAAAACTGTTTTTT. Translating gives CASSYQFGREKLFF.

DNA of the CDR3: TGTGCCAGCAGCTCCCGGGCCCTCAATGAGCAGTTCTTC. It encodes CASSSRALNEQFF. The chain recombines TRBV11-2 with TRBJ2-1, with no clear D. The CDR3 is 13 residues long. The ends were cut back, 4 bases at V and 6 bases at J, with 10 bases in the middle. Germline CDR1 and CDR2: SGHAT and FQNNGV.

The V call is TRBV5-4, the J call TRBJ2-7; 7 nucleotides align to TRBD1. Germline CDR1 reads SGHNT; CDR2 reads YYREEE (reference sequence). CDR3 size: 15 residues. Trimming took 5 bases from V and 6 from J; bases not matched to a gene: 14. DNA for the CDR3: TGTGCCAGCAGTCCTACCACAGGGGTTGGGTTCGAGCAGTACTTC. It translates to CASSPTTGVGFEQYF.

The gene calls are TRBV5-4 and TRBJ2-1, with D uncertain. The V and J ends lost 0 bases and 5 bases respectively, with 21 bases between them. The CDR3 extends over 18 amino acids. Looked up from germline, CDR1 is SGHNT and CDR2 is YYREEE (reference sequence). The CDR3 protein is CASSLANRASRLNNEQFF. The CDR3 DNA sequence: TGTGCCAGCAGCTTGGCCAATAGGGCCTCGAGATTAAACAATGAGCAGTTCTTC.

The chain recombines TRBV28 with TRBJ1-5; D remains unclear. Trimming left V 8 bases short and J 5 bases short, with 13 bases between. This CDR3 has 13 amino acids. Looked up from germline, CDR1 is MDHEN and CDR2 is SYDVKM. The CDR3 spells CASSALSDQPQHF. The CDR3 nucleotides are TGTGCCAGCTCCGCTCTGTCGGATCAGCCCCAGCATTTT.

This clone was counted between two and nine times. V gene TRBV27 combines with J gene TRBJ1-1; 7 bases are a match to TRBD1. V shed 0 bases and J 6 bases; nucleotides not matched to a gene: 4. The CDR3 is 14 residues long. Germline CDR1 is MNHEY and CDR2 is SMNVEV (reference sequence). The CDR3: CASSLSTGAAEAFF. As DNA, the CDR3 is TGTGCCAGCAGTTTATCCACAGGGGCGGCTGAAGCTTTCTTT.

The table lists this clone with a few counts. The CDR3 loop is CASSSKSRQGEYNEQFF. DNA of the CDR3: TGTGCCAGCAGTAGCAAGAGCCGACAGGGGGAGTACAATGAGCAGTTCTTC. The rearrangement uses TRBV21-1 and TRBJ2-1; the D segment call TRBD1 is taken from the table without a DNA check. TRBV21-1 constitutes a pseudogene. The CDR3 is made up of 17 amino acids.

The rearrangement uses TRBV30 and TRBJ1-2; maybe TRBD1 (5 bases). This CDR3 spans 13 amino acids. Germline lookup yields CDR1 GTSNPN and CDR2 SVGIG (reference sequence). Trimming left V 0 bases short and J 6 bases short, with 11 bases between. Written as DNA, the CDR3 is TGTGCCTGGAGTGTATCAGGGAGAGATGGCTACACCTTC. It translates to CAWSVSGRDGYTF.